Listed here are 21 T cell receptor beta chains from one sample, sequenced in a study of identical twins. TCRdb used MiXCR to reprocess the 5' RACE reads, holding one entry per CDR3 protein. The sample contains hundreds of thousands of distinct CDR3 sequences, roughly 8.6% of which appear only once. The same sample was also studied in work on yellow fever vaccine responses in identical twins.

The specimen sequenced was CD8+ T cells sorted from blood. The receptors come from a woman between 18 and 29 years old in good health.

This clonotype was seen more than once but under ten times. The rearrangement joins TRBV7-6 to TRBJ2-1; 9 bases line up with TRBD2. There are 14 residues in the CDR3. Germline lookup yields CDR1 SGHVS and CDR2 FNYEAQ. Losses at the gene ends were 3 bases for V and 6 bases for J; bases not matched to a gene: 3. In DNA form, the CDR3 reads TGTGCCAGCAGCTTCCTAGCGGGAAGCAATGAGCAGTTCTTC. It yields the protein CASSFLAGSNEQFF.

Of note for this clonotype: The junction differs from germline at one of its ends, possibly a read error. The CDR3 protein is CASSQEPGQLYDQYF. The CDR3 nucleotides read TGTGCCAGCAGCCAAGAGCCGGGACAGTTATACGATCAGTACTTC. The chain employs TRBV14 and TRBJ2-7; 7 bases map to TRBD1. The CDR3 covers 15 residues. The germline V gene encodes CDR1 SGHDN and CDR2 FVKESK.

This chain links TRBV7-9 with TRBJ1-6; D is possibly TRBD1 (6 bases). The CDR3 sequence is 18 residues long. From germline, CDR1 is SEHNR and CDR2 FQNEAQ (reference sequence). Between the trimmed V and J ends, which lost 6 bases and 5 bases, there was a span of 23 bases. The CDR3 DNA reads TGTGCCAGCAGTTCTCGACAGGAACCCCCGTTGCATAATTCACCCCTCCACTTT. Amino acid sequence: CASSSRQEPPLHNSPLHF.

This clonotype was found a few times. CDR3 DNA sequence: TGTGCCAGCAGCTCAGAAAGACAGGCGACCCCTGAAGCTTTCTTT. This codes for CASSSERQATPEAFF. The genes are TRBV7-9 and TRBJ1-1; tentatively, D is TRBD1 (6 bases). Germline V gene lookup returns CDR1 SEHNR and CDR2 FQNEAQ (reference sequence). V shed 4 bases and J shed 6 bases, with 18 bases lying between them. The CDR3 has 15 amino acids.

CDR3 protein: CASSHKRGIIQEEQYF. CDR3 sequence (DNA): TGTGCCAGCAGCCACAAGCGGGGGATTATTCAGGAGGAGCAGTACTTC. The chain recombines TRBV7-6 with TRBJ2-7; TRBD2 matches 8 bases. After removal of 5 bases from V and 7 bases from J, the junction contained 16 bases not matched to a gene. CDR1 and CDR2 (germline): SGHVS, FNYEAQ. The length of the CDR3 is 16 residues.

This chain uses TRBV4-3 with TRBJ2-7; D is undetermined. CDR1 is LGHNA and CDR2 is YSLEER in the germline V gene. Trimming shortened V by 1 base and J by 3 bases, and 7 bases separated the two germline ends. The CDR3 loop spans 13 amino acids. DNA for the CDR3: TGCGCCAGCAGCCAAGCACAGCTCTACGAGCAGTACTTC. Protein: CASSQAQLYEQYF.

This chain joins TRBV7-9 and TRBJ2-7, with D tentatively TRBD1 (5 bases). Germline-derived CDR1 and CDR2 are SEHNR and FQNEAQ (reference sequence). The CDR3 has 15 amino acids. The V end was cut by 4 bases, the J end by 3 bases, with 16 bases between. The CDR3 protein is CASSSVIDRVYEQYF. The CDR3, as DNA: TGTGCCAGCAGCTCCGTAATCGACAGAGTCTACGAGCAGTACTTC. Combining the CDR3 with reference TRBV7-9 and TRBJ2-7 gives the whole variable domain DTGVSQNPRHKITKRGQNVTFRCDPISEHNRLYWYRQTLGQGPEFLTYFQNEAQLEKSRLLSDRFSAERPKGSFSTLEIQRTEQGDSAMYLCASSSVIDRVYEQYFGPGTRLTVT.

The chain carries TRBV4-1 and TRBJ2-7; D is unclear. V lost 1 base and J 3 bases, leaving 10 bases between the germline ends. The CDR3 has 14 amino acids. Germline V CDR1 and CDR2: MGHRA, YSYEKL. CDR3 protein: CASSQVLGDYEQYF. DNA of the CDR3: TGCGCCAGCAGCCAAGTCCTGGGCGACTACGAGCAGTACTTC.

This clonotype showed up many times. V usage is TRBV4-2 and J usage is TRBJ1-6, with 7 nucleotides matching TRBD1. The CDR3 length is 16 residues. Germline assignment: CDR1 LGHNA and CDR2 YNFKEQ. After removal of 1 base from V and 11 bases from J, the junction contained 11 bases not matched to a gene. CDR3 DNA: TGTGCCAGCAGCCAAGTTCCAGGGGGTACGTGGCCACCCCTCCACTTT. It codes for CASSQVPGGTWPPLHF.

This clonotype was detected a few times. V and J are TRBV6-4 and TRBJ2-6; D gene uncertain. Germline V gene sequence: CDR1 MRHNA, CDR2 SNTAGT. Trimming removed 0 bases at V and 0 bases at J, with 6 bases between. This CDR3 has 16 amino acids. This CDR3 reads CASSDSRNSGANVLTF. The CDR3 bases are TGTGCCAGCAGTGACTCGAGGAACTCTGGGGCCAACGTCCTGACTTTC.

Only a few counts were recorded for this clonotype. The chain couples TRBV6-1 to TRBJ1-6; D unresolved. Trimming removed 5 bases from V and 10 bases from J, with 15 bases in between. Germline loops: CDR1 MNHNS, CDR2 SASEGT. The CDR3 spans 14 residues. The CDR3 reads CASSTEGGGSPLHF. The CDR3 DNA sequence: TGTGCCAGCAGTACAGAGGGAGGTGGATCACCCCTCCACTTT.

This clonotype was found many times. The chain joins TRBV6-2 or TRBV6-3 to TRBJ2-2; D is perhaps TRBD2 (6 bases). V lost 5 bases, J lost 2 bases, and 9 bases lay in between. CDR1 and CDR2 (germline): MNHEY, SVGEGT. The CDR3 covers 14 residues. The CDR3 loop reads CASSQLANTGELFF. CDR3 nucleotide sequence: TGTGCCAGCAGTCAACTAGCCAACACCGGGGAGCTGTTTTTT.

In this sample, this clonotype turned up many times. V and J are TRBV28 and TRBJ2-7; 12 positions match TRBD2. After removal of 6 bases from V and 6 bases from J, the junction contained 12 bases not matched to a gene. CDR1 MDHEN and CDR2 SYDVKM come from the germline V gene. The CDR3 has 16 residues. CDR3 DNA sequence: TGTGCCAGCAGCCGGACTAGCGGGACACCTCCTCCCGAGCAGTACTTC. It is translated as CASSRTSGTPPPEQYF.

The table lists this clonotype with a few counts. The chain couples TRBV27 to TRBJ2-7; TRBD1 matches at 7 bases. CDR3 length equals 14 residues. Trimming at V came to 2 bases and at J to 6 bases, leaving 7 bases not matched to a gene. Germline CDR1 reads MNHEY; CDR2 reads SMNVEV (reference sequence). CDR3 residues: CASSLTGQRSEQYF. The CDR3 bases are TGTGCCAGCAGTTTAACGGGACAGCGCTCCGAGCAGTACTTC.

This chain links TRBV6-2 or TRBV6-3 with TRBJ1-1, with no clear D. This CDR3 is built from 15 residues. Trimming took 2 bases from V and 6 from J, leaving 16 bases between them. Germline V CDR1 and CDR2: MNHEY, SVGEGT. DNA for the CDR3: TGTGCCAGCAGTTACGGTCCGGGTGAGGAATCTGAAGCTTTCTTT. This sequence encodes CASSYGPGEESEAFF.

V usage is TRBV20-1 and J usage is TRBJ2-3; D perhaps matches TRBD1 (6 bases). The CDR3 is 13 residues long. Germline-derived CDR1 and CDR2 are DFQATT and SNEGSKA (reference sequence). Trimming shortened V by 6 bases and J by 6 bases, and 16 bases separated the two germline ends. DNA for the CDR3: TGCAGTGCCCCCCGGGACACCCTGGATACGCAGTATTTT. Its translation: CSAPRDTLDTQYF.

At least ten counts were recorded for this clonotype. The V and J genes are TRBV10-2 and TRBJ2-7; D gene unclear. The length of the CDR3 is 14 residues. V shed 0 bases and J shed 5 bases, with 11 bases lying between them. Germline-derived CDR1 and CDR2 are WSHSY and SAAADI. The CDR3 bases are TGCGCCAGCAGTGAGTCTAACAGCCCCCACGAGCAGTACTTC. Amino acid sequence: CASSESNSPHEQYF.

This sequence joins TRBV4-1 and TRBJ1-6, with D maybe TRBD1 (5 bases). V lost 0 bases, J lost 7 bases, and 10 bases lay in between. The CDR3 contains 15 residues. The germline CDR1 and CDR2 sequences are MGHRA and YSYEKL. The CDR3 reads CASSQDQGGNSPLHF. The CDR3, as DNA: TGCGCCAGCAGCCAAGATCAGGGAGGAAATTCACCCCTCCACTTT.

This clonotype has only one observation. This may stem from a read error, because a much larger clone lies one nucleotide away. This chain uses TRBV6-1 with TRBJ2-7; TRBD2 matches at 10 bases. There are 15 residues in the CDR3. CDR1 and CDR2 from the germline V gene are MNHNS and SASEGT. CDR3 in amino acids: CPSSPLAGASYEQYF. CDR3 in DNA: TGTCCCAGCAGTCCCCTAGCGGGAGCCTCCTACGAGCAGTACTTC.

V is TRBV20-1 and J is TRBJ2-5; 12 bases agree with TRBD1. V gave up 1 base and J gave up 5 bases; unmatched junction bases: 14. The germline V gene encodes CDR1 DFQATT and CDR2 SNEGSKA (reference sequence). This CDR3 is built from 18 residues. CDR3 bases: TGCAGTGCTAGAGTTGGGGACAGGGGGCTTCGATCTGGGGAGACCCAGTACTTC. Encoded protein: CSARVGDRGLRSGETQYF.

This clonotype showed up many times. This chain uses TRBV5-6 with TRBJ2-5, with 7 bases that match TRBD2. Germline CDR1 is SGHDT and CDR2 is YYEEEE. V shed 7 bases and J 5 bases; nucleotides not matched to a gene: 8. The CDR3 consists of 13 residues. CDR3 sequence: CASFRRAGETQYF. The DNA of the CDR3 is TGTGCCAGCTTTAGACGAGCGGGGGAGACCCAGTACTTC.